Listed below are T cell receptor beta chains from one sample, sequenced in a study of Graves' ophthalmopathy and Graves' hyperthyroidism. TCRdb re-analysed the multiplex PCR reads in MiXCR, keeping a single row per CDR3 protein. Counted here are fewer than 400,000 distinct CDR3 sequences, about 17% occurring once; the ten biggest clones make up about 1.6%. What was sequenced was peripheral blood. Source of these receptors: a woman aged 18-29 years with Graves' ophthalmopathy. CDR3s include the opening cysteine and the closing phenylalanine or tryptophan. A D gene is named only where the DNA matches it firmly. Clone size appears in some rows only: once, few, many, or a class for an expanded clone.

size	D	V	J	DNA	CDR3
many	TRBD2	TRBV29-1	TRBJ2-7	TGCAGCGTTGAATCGGATCAAGCGGGACCTCGCTACGAGCAGTACTTC	CSVESDQAGPRYEQYF
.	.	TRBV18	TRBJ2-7	TGTGCCAGCTCACCCCGGGACACCTTCTACGTGCAGTACTTC	CASSPRDTFYVQYF
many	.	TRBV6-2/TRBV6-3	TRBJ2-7	TGTGCCAGCTGTGGGGATAGCTCCTACGAGCAGTACTTC	CASCGDSSYEQYF
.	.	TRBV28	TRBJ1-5	TGTGCCAGCAGTTTGGGCCATAGCAATCAGCCCCAGCATTTT	CASSLGHSNQPQHF
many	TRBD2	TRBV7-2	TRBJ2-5	TGTGCCAGCAGCTTAGTGGGACTAGCGGGAGTCGAGACCCAGTACTTC	CASSLVGLAGVETQYF
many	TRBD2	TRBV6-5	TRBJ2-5	TGTGCCAGCAGGGGACTAGCGGGGGGGTACCAAGAGACCCAGTACTTC	CASRGLAGGYQETQYF
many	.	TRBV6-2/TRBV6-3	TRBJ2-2	TGTGCCAGCACCTTCGGCGGGGAGCTGTTTTTT	CASTFGGELFF
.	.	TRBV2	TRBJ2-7	TGTGCCAGCGGGGGGCGTGAGCAGTACTTC	CASGGREQYF
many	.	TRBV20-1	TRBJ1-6	TGCAGTGCTAGGGACAGCCCCTCCTCCTATAATTCACCCCTCCACTTT	CSARDSPSSYNSPLHF
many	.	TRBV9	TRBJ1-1	TGTGCCAGCAGCCCGGGTGTCGGGACCTCTAACACTGAAGCTTTCTTT	CASSPGVGTSNTEAFF
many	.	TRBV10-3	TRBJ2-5	TGTGCCATCAGCAAGGGGTTTGGTGAAGGGGTGTCCCGGAGTGGGAGAGAGACCCAGTACTTC	CAISKGFGEGVSRSGRETQYF
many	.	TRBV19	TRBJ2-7	TGTGCCAGTAGTGACCGGGAAGTATCCTACGAGCAGTACTTC	CASSDREVSYEQYF
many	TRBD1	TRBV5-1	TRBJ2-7	TGCGCCAGCAGCTCTTCAACCGGGACAGGGGAACGGCAGTACTTC	CASSSSTGTGERQYF
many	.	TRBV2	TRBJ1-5	TGTGCCAGCAGCATCGCGGACGGGAATCAGCCCCAGCATTTT	CASSIADGNQPQHF
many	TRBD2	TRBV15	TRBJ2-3	TGTGCCACCGGGAAAATAGCGGGAATCGCGGATACGCAGTATTTT	CATGKIAGIADTQYF
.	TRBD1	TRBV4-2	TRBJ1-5	TGTGCCAGCAGCCAGCGCAGGGGGCAAGGTCAGCCCCAGCATTTT	CASSQRRGQGQPQHF
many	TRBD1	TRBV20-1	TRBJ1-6	TGCAGTGCTAGAGATCCCCGGACAGGGGGTTACAATTCACCCCTCCACTTT	CSARDPRTGGYNSPLHF
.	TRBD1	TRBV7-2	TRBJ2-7	TGTGCCAGCAGCCCTGGGACAGGGGAATACGAGCAGTACTTC	CASSPGTGEYEQYF
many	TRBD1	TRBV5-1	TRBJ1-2	TGCGCCAGCAGCCCTAACGGACAGGGCCCTTATGGCTACACCTTC	CASSPNGQGPYGYTF
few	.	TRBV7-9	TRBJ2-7	TGTGCCAGCAGCTTAGCCAGGGAAATCGACGAGCAGTACTTC	CASSLAREIDEQYF
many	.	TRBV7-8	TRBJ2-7	TGTGCCAGCAGCTTGTGGCGGGTTGGGGAGCAGTACTTC	CASSLWRVGEQYF
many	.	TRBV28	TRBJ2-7	TGTGCCAGCAGTTCTGGGGGGGGGGCCCGGGAGCAGTACTTC	CASSSGGGAREQYF
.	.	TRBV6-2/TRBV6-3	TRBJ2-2	TGTGCCAGCAGTCCCGGGACTTTGCGTACCGGGGAGCTGTTTTTT	CASSPGTLRTGELFF
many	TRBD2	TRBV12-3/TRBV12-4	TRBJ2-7	TGTGCCAGCAGTTCCCAGCTAGCGGGAGCGGGAGAGCAGTACTTC	CASSSQLAGAGEQYF
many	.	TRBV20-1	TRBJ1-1	TGCAGTGCTAGAGGCAGAGGCCTGAACACTGAAGCTTTCTTT	CSARGRGLNTEAFF
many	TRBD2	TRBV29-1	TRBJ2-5	TGCAGCGTGACCGGGACTAGCGGGTTGGAGACCCAGTACTTC	CSVTGTSGLETQYF
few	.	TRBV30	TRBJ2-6	TGTGCCTGGAGTGTAGTCGGGTACTCTGGGGCCAACGTCCTGACTTTC	CAWSVVGYSGANVLTF
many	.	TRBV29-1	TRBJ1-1	TGCAGCGTGACCGGGCCGGGCTGGAACACTGAAGCTTTCTTT	CSVTGPGWNTEAFF
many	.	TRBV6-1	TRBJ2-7	TGTGCCAGCAGTGAAGGGGTCTACGAGCAGTACTTC	CASSEGVYEQYF
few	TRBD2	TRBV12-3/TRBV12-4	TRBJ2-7	TGTGCCAGCACCGTGGGACTAGCCTACGAGCAGTACTTC	CASTVGLAYEQYF
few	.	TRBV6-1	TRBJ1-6	TGTGCCAGCAGACGGACTGATAATTCACCCCTCCACTTT	CASRRTDNSPLHF
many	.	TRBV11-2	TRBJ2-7	TGTGCCAGCACCCCGCTCCAAGCGGGCCACGAGCAGTACTTC	CASTPLQAGHEQYF
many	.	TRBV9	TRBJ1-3	TGTGCCAGCAGCCCATCGACAGAGAGAGGAAACACCATATATTTT	CASSPSTERGNTIYF
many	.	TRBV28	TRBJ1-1	TGTGCCGGAGCCGGGACACCAAACACTGAAGCTTTCTTT	CAGAGTPNTEAFF
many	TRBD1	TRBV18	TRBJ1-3	TGTGCCAGCTCTGGCGGGACAGGGGCCTCTGGAAACACCATATATTTT	CASSGGTGASGNTIYF
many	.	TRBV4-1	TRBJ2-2	TGCGCCAGCAGCCATCCCCCAAGACGTAACACCGGGGAGCTGTTTTTT	CASSHPPRRNTGELFF
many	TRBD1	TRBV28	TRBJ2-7	TGTGCCAGCAGCCCCCCCATGACAGGGGGCTACGAGCAGTACTTC	CASSPPMTGGYEQYF
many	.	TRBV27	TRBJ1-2	TGTGCCAGCAATGGCGGTTGGGACTTAGCCCCCGGGAGGGGCTACACCTTC	CASNGGWDLAPGRGYTF
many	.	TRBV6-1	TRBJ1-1	TGTGCCAGCAGCCCCGACTCCGAGAACACTGAAGCTTTCTTT	CASSPDSENTEAFF
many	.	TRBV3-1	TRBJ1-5	TGTGCCAGCAGCCAGACACTGGGGGGGGGCAATCAGCCCCAGCATTTT	CASSQTLGGGNQPQHF
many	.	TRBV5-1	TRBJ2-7	TGCGCCAGCAGCTTGGGGCAGGGGAGGGAGCAGTACTTC	CASSLGQGREQYF
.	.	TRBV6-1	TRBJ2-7	TGTGCCAGCAGTCGCGGCCGTCCCGTGACCTACGAGCAGTACTTC	CASSRGRPVTYEQYF
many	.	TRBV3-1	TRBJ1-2	TGTGCCAGCAGCCACACGTCTTTTGAGCACTATGGCTACACCTTC	CASSHTSFEHYGYTF
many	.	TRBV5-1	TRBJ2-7	TGCGCCAGCAGCTGGGGGGGCCAGGGAAACGAGCAGTACTTC	CASSWGGQGNEQYF
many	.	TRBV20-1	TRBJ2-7	TGCAGTGCATCCTCCCCCCATGGCCTATTCGGGCGCGGGATGGGCGAGCAGTACTTC	CSASSPHGLFGRGMGEQYF
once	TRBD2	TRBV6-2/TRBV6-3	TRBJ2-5	TGTGCCAGCAGTTACTCGGTAGCGGGAGTAGAGACCCAGTACTTC	CASSYSVAGVETQYF